The clone carrying this T cell receptor (beta chain) was detected a few times. Its specificity is not known. The sample comes from a study of post-analysis software for immune sequencing data. The study, taken as a whole, reports: Patients had higher frequencies than controls of roughly five TRBV segments, including TRBV5-6, TRBV5-1 and TRBV20-1.

Unique molecular identifiers were present in the TCR beta cDNA libraries. TCRdb fed the PCR reads into MiXCR, producing one record per CDR3 protein. The sample carries 750,000 to 950,000 distinct CDR3 sequences, 40% to 55% recorded once. The CDR3 covers 12 residues. CDR1 is DFQATT and CDR2 is SNEGSKA in the germline V gene (reference sequence). Trimming pared 2 bases from V and 3 bases from J, leaving 6 bases between. The receptor's source is a girl aged 10-17 years with multiple sclerosis. The rearrangement uses TRBV20-1 and TRBJ2-3; D gene unclear. What was sequenced was blood. CDR3 sequence: CSARTLTDTQYF. The CDR3 coding sequence is TGCAGTGCTAGAACGCTAACAGATACGCAGTATTTT.